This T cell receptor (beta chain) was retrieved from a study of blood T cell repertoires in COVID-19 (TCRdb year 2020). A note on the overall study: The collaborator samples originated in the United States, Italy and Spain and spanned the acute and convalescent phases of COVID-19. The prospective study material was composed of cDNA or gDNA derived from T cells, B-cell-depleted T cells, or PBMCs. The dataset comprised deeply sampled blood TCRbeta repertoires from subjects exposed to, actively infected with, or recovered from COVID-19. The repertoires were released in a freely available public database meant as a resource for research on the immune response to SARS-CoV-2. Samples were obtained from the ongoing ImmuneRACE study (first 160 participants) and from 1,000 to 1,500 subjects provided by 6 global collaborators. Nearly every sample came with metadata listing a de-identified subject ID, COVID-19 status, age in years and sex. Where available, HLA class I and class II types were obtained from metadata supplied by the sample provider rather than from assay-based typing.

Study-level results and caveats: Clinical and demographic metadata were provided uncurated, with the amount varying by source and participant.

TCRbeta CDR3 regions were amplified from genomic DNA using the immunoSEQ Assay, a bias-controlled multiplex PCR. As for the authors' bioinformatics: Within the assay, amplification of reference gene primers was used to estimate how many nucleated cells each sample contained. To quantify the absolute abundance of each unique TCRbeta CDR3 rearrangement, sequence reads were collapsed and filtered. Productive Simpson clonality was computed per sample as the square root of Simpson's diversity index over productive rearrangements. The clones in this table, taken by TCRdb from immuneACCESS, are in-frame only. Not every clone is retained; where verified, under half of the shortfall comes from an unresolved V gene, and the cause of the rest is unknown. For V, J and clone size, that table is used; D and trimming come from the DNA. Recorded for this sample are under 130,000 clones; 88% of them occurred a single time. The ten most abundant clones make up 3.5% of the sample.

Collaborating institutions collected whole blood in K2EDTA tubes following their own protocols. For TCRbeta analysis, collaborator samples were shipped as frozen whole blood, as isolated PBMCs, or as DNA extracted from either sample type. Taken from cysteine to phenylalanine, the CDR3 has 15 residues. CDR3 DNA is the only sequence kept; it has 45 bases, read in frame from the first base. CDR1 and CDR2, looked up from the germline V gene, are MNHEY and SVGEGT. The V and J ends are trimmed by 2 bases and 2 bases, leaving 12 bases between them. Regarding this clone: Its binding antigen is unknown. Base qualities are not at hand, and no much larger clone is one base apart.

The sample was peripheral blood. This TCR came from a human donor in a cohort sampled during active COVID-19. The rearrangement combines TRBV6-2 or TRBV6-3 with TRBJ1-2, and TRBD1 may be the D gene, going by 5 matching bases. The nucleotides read TGTGCCAGCAGTTACAGTGGCAGGGCGAACTATGGCTACACCTTC. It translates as CASSYSGRANYGYTF.